This T cell receptor beta chain stems from a study of shared clonotypes between healthy human individuals. As for the study in general: CD8 memory received one plate per donor, CD8 naive two, CD4 memory three and CD4 naive three.

V lost 8 bases to trimming and J lost 6 bases, with 17 bases between them. The CDR3 has 14 residues. Germline CDR1 SNHLY, CDR2 FYNNEI. Deep-level assay runs were performed. Only in-frame clones appear in the TCRdb table, and some are missing; sequencing was by immunoSEQ multiplex PCR. The sample lists some 2 million clones, roughly 94% occurring once. Study-level points and caveats: An effect of sequencing depth on clonotype sharing among donors was expected. Sampling covered nothing but blood. Tissue TCR repertoires likely differ from those found in blood.

With respect to this clone: The target antigen is unknown.

V usage is TRBV2 and J usage is TRBJ2-1; D call uncertain. Material for sequencing was naive CD4+ T cells sorted from blood. Subset reported: CD45RA+ positively selected. The clonotype was recovered from a man aged 18 to 29 in good health. CDR3 sequence (DNA): TGTGCCAGCTGTGTAGAAGGGTCTATCAATGAGCAGTTCTTC. Its translation: CASCVEGSINEQFF.